This T cell receptor (beta chain) was retrieved from a study of shared clonotypes between healthy human individuals. The study separated CD4+ cells into CD45RA+ naive and CD45RA-negative memory subsets. The method was immunoSEQ multiplex PCR; TCRdb's version includes in-frame clones alone and lacks a portion of them. The data hold about 680,000 clones, with roughly 70% observed a single time. Per germline, CDR1 SEHNR and CDR2 FQNEAQ (reference sequence). V shed 5 bases, J shed 0 bases, and the junction held 4 bases outside the gene matches. This CDR3 spans 14 amino acids. With regard to this clone: This likely came from a read error, as a far larger clone is one base away.

Source material: memory CD4+ T cells sorted from blood. Documented subset: CD45RA-negative fraction. The clonotype comes from a woman aged 30 to 39 in good health. The chain links TRBV7-9 to TRBJ2-7; TRBD2 agrees at 7 bases. Here the CDR3 DNA reads TGTGCCAGCAGCATACAGCGGGACTCCTACGAGCAGTACTTC. It codes for CASSIQRDSYEQYF.